This T cell receptor (beta chain) was recorded in a study of T cell repertoires in cytomegalovirus infection. Across the whole study: It was the public TCR beta signatures that indicated both CMV infection and matching HLA type. Findings of the study overall: Dominating the ex vivo response were TCR beta clonotypes that were CMV-specific and HLA-C-restricted.

Points on this clonotype: What it binds is unknown.

TCRdb ran MiXCR on the reads and lists one entry per CDR3 protein. Among hundreds of thousands of distinct CDR3 sequences listed, under 45% were seen once. The CDR3 covers 13 residues. Germline V gives CDR1 SGHVS, CDR2 FQNEAQ. The germline V and J ends were trimmed by 3 bases and 5 bases, with 10 bases remaining between them. The clonotype originates from a human donor in good health (CMV status not recorded). Some clones in this sample may be carry-over from other donors' samples. Sequencing was performed on cultured PBMCs, taken from culture after CMV antigen stimulation. This chain uses TRBV7-8 with TRBJ1-1; D is unclear. CDR3 protein: CASSLMVGTEAFF. For the CDR3, the DNA is TGTGCCAGCAGCTTGATGGTAGGGACTGAAGCTTTCTTT.